This T cell receptor (beta chain) was sequenced for a study of post-analysis software for immune sequencing data (dated by TCRdb to between 2015 and 2017). Looking at the study overall: Recorded disease courses included relapsing-remitting, secondary progressive and progressive-relapsing multiple sclerosis, with some patients lacking subtype annotation. Patient repertoires were compared against about twelve previously published healthy control repertoires from donors aged roughly 6 to 28 years. A subset of samples was prepared in parallel using single-end sample barcoding, then pooled and co-amplified after Illumina adapter ligation. General conclusions and limits of the study: Multiple sclerosis patients had significantly lower normalized Chao1 diversity than controls, a result that suggests substantial peripheral T-cell clonal expansion. The control group was slightly older than the multiple sclerosis patient group. Direct clustering with F measure showed strong co-clustering of samples prepared in the same batch, prompting a batch-effect correction.

The table lists this clonotype with many counts. Its antigen target is currently unknown. No base-level quality is on record; no much larger clone is a single base apart. Libraries came from PCR. TCRdb lists the instrument as Illumina HiSeq 2500. To reduce PCR and sequencing biases, unique molecular identifiers were incorporated into the TCR beta cDNA libraries. Per 1 to 10 million input T cells, some 500,000 cDNA molecules were obtained, such that each molecule approximated one T cell. The patient libraries were prepared and sequenced using the same protocol as the earlier healthy control dataset. Samples belonging to the same batch were prepared together, multiplexed and sequenced on a shared HiSeq lane. The original pipeline was this. Raw barcoded reads were processed with MIGEC, and single-read molecular identifier groups were discarded before consensus assembly and CDR3 extraction. Clonotype tables were post-analysed with VDJtools, normalizing diversity by down-sampling all datasets to the smallest sample size. To correct batch-related cross-sample contamination, repertoire overlap clustering matched CDR3 amino acid sequences but not nucleotide sequences. TCRdb itself trimmed the public reads at Q25 with fastp, ran MiXCR and retained productive beta chains. Entries that share a CDR3 protein sequence are merged under the most common genes and DNA. TCRdb, rather than the study authors, made the V and J calls. The sample yields about 540,000 distinct CDR3 sequences; around a third were counted once. The ten largest make up approximately 6% of the sample.

To demonstrate the VDJtools post-analysis software, the study profiled TCR beta repertoires from the peripheral blood of approximately twelve young patients with multiple sclerosis. The patients with multiple sclerosis were children and adolescents between 6 and 15 years of age. The specimen was blood. The receptor's source is a girl aged 2-17 years with multiple sclerosis.

The CDR3 here reads CASSLEDSSYEQYF. The bases are TGTGCCAGCAGCTTAGAGGACAGCTCCTACGAGCAGTACTTC. This chain joins TRBV5-5 to TRBJ2-7, and perhaps TRBD1 as D gene, on 6 matching bases. The CDR3 measures 14 amino acids from cysteine to phenylalanine. The entry retains the CDR3 DNA only, 42 bases that are in frame from base 1. The germline V gene (reference sequence) sets CDR1 to SGHKS and CDR2 to YYEKEE. Trimming at the junction amounts to 2 bases on V and 0 bases on J, and the germline ends lie 9 bases apart.